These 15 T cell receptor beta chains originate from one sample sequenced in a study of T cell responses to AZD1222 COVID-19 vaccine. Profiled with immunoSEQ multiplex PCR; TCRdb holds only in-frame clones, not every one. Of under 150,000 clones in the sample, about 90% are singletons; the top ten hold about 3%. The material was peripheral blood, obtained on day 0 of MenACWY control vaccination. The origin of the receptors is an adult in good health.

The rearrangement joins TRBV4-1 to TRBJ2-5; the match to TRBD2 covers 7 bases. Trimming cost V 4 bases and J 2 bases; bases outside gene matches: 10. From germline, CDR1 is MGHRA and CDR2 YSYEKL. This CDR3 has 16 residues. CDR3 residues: CASSPWGGSHQETQYF. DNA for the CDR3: TGCGCCAGCAGCCCGTGGGGGGGGTCTCATCAAGAGACCCAGTACTTC.

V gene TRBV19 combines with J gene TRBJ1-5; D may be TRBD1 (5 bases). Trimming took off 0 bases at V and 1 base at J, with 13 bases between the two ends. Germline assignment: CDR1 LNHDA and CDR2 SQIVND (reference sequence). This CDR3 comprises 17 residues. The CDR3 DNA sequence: TGTGCCAGTAGTATAGAGGTCCGGGGCTGGAGCAATCAGCCCCAGCATTTT. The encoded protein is CASSIEVRGWSNQPQHF.

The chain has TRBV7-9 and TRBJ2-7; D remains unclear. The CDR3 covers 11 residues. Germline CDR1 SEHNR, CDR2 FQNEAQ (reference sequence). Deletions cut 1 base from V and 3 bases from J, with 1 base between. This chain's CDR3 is CASSLDYEQYF. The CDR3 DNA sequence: TGTGCCAGCAGCTTAGACTACGAGCAGTACTTC.

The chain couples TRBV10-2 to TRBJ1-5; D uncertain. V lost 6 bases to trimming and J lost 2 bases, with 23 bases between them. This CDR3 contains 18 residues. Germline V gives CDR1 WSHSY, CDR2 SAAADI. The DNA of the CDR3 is TGCGCCAGCAGCCCAAGGTCCGGGTGGAATGAGGGCAATCAGCCCCAGCATTTT. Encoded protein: CASSPRSGWNEGNQPQHF.

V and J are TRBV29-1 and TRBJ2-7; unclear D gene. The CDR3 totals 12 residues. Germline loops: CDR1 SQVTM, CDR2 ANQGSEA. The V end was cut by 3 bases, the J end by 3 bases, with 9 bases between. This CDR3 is CSVDGPDYEQYF. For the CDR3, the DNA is TGCAGCGTTGACGGTCCCGACTACGAGCAGTACTTC.

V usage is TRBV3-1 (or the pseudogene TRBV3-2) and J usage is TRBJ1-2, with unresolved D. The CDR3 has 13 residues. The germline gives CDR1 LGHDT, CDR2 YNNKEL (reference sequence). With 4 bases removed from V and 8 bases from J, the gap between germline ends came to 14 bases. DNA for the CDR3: TGTGCCAGCAGCCGCTACGGGCTCGTGGGCTACACCTTC. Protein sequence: CASSRYGLVGYTF.

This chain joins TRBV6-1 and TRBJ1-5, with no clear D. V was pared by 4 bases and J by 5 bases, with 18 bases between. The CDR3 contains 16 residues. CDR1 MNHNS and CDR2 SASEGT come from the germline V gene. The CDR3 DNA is TGTGCCAGCAGTGTTCTTCCCCAGGAGGGTGATCAGCCCCAGCATTTT. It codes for CASSVLPQEGDQPQHF.

The CDR3 here is CASSLERNYGYTF. The CDR3 coding sequence is TGCGCCAGCAGCTTAGAACGGAACTATGGCTACACCTTC. This rearrangement joins TRBV5-1 to TRBJ1-2, with no clear D. The CDR3 runs 13 residues. Trimming removed 2 bases from V and 2 bases from J, with 7 bases in between. Germline loops: CDR1 SGHRS, CDR2 YFSETQ. Complete variable domain (other parts from reference TRBV5-1 and TRBJ1-2): KAGVTQTPRYLIKTRGQQVTLSCSPISGHRSVSWYQQTPGQGLQFLFEYFSETQRNKGNFPGRFSGRQFSNSRSEMNVSTLELGDSALYLCASSLERNYGYTFGSGTRLTVV.

The CDR3 loop is CAARAGFTEAFF. The CDR3 nucleotides are TGTGCCGCACGTGCGGGTTTTACTGAAGCTTTCTTT. The chain couples TRBV30 to TRBJ1-1; D gene ambiguous. The CDR3 is 12 residues long. The V end lost 8 bases, the J end lost 5 bases, and 15 bases lay between the germline ends. Germline assignment: CDR1 GTSNPN and CDR2 SVGIG (reference sequence).

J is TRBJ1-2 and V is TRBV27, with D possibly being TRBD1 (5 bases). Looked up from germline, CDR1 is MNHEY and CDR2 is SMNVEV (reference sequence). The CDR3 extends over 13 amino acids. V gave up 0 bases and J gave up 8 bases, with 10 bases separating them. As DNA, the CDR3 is TGTGCCAGCAGTTTATCTGGGGGAAGCGGCTACACCTTC. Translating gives CASSLSGGSGYTF.

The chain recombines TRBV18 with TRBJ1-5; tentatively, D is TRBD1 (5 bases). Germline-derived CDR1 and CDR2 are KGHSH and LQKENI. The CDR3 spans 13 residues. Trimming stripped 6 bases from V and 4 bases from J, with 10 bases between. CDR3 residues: CASSRGENQPQHF. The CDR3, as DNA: TGTGCCAGCTCGAGGGGTGAGAATCAGCCCCAGCATTTT.

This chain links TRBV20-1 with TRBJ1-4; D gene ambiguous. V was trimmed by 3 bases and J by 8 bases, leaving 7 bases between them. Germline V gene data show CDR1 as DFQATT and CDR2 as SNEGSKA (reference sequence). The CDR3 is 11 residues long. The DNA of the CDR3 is TGCAGTGCTAGTACTGGGGAAAAACTGTTTTTT. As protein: CSASTGEKLFF.

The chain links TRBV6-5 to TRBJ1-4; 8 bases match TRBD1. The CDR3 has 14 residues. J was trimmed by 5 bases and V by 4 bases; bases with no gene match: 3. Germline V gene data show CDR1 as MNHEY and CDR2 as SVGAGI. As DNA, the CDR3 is TGTGCCAGCAGTTTGGACAGGGACAATGAAAAACTGTTTTTT. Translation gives CASSLDRDNEKLFF.

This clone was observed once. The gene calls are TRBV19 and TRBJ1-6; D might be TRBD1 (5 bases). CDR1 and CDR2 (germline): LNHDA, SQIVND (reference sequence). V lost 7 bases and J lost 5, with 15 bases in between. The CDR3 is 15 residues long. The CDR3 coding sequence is TGTGCCAGTACATCCACCGGGACGGATAATTCACCCCTCCACTTT. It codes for CASTSTGTDNSPLHF.

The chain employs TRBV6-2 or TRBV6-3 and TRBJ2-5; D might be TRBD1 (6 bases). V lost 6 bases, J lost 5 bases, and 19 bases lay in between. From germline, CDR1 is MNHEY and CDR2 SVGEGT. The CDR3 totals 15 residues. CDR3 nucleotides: TGTGCCAGCAGCCCACCGGTGGGGGCCGGGGAGACCCAGTACTTC. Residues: CASSPPVGAGETQYF.